Sequencing of this T cell receptor (beta chain) was carried out in a study of long-term antiretroviral therapy in people with HIV. Study observations and caveats: On ART adherence, viral resistance or therapy changes, no data were available. Post-ART, diversity grew, though it stayed under transplant donor control levels. Those clones which expanded before ART made up the dominant part of the repertoire at all time points.

Worth noting for this clone: Its specificity is unknown.

Trimming cost V 0 bases and J 7 bases, with 9 bases left between them. This CDR3 has 14 residues. Germline CDR1 reads LNHNV; CDR2 reads YYDKDF (reference sequence). At the survey level, the v3.0 immunoSEQ assay was run. Clones were read by immunoSEQ multiplex PCR, and TCRdb kept only the in-frame ones, dropping some. The data contain roughly 34,000 clones, 85% to 95% of them seen just once; the ten biggest clones take up around 3.8%. The United States was where all participants with HIV were treated. The input for sequencing was unsorted PBMCs, taken 5.1 years after starting antiretroviral therapy. The chain couples TRBV15 to TRBJ2-2; D perhaps matches TRBD2 (5 bases). The origin of this receptor is a woman in her fifties or sixties with HIV. CDR3 region: CATSRDSSGGELFF. CDR3 nucleotides: TGTGCCACCAGCAGAGACTCAAGCGGCGGGGAGCTGTTTTTT.